This TCR beta chain stems from a study of spatial heterogeneity in lung cancer. Study background: An average of more than ten raw reads was observed per unique TCR and UMI combination.

This clonotype has more than one count but fewer than ten. Germline values: CDR1 SGHTA, CDR2 FQGNSA. Trimming removed 5 bases from V and 0 bases from J, with 18 bases in between. The CDR3 consists of 17 residues. The time point: sample taken at primary tumor resection. The donors, about 78 patients with untreated early-stage non-small cell lung cancer, provided the samples. MiXCR, applied by TCRdb to the 5' RACE reads, yields one record per CDR3 protein. The table lists around 45,000 distinct CDR3 sequences, roughly an eighth of them singletons. This specimen consisted of PBMCs, obtained at surgery. The source of this sequence is a male donor with early-stage non-small cell lung cancer. This chain uses TRBV7-2 with TRBJ2-3, with D hard to call. CDR3 loop: CASSVPFLGASTDTQYF. CDR3 nucleotide sequence: TGTGCCAGCAGCGTCCCCTTTTTGGGCGCTAGCACAGATACGCAGTATTTT.